The 14 T cell receptor beta chains listed next were all sequenced from one sample in a study of blood T cell repertoires in COVID-19. Here immunoSEQ multiplex PCR was the method, and the copy in TCRdb shows in-frame clones only, minus some. Counted here are 30,000 or so clones, approximately 86% occurring once; the ten biggest clones make up 26%. Sequencing was carried out using peripheral blood. These receptors originate from a human donor in a cohort sampled during active COVID-19.

The gene calls are TRBV5-6 and TRBJ2-5; a possible D gene is TRBD2 (6 bases). Germline V gene sequence: CDR1 SGHDT, CDR2 YYEEEE. The CDR3 extends over 18 amino acids. The V end was cut by 1 base, the J end by 5 bases, with 24 bases between. This CDR3 reads CASSLYEGLWRGHETQYF. CDR3 nucleotide sequence: TGTGCCAGCAGCTTGTACGAAGGCCTTTGGAGGGGTCATGAGACCCAGTACTTC. Complete variable domain (other parts from reference TRBV5-6 and TRBJ2-5): DAGVTQSPTHLIKTRGQQVTLRCSPKSGHDTVSWYQQALGQGPQFIFQYYEEEERQRGNFPDRFSGHQFPNYSSELNVNALLLGDSALYLCASSLYEGLWRGHETQYFGPGTRLLVL.

This chain joins TRBV5-6 and TRBJ2-5, with 8 bases identical to TRBD2. Germline CDR1 SGHDT, CDR2 YYEEEE. V shed 2 bases and J 0 bases; nucleotides not matched to a gene: 3. The CDR3 is 15 residues long. CDR3 residues: CASSFSGGNQETQYF. The CDR3, as DNA: TGTGCCAGCAGCTTCAGCGGGGGAAACCAAGAGACCCAGTACTTC.

The V gene is TRBV7-3, the J gene TRBJ2-1, with 9 bases lining up with TRBD2. The CDR3 runs 14 residues. Germline CDR1 reads SGHTA; CDR2 reads FQGTGA. V lost 4 bases to trimming and J lost 7 bases; unmatched junction nucleotides: 5. The CDR3 bases are TGTGCCAGCAGCTCCGGGACTAGCAGAAATGAGCAGTTCTTC. Translated, it gives CASSSGTSRNEQFF.

This clone has only a few counts. The rearrangement joins TRBV6-5 to TRBJ1-1; TRBD1 matches at 8 bases. The germline V gene has CDR1 MNHEY and CDR2 SVGAGI. The length of the CDR3 is 14 residues. Germline trimming cut 8 bases from V and 5 bases from J; bases unmatched to any gene: 10. The CDR3: CASSAAQGVTEAFF. CDR3 nucleotides: TGTGCCAGCTCGGCCGCACAGGGGGTTACTGAAGCTTTCTTT.

V and J are TRBV30 and TRBJ1-2, with D unclear. Germline CDR1 GTSNPN, CDR2 SVGIG (reference sequence). This CDR3 contains 10 residues. V gave up 5 bases and J gave up 8 bases, with 9 bases separating them. DNA of the CDR3: TGTGCCTGGGGTCCGGGGGGCTACACCTTC. Amino acid sequence: CAWGPGGYTF. Filled out from reference TRBV30 and TRBJ1-2, the complete variable domain reads SQTIHQWPATLVQPVGSPLSLECTVEGTSNPNLYWYRQAAGRGLQLLFYSVGIGQISSEVPQNLSASRPQDRQFILSSKKLLLSDSGFYLCAWGPGGYTFGSGTRLTVV.

The chain joins TRBV27 to TRBJ2-1; TRBD1 agrees at 11 bases. The V gene end was trimmed by 6 bases and the J gene end by 6 bases; junction bases not matched to a gene: 4. This CDR3 region has 14 residues. Germline V lookup: CDR1 MNHEY, CDR2 SMNVEV (reference sequence). In DNA form, the CDR3 reads TGTGCCAGCAGATTCGGGACAGGGGGCAATGAGCAGTTCTTC. Translated: CASRFGTGGNEQFF.

J is TRBJ1-2 and V is TRBV5-1, with D hard to call. This CDR3 spans 15 amino acids. Germline CDR1 is SGHRS and CDR2 is YFSETQ. Trimming stripped 3 bases from V and 5 bases from J, with 17 bases between. CDR3 loop: CASSSGGVSFYGYTF. CDR3 bases: TGCGCCAGCAGCTCGGGCGGGGTTTCCTTTTATGGCTACACCTTC.

This clone has only a few counts. This chain uses TRBV19 with TRBJ1-5; D might be TRBD1 (6 bases). The CDR3 extends over 14 amino acids. The germline gives CDR1 LNHDA, CDR2 SQIVND (reference sequence). Between the trimmed V and J ends, which lost 3 bases and 7 bases, there was a span of 13 bases. The CDR3 spells CASSMSPGEQPQHF. In DNA, the CDR3 is TGTGCCAGTAGTATGTCCCCAGGGGAACAGCCCCAGCATTTT.

This clone was seen a handful of times. V gene TRBV7-9 combines with J gene TRBJ2-7; 9 nucleotides agree with TRBD1. J lost 3 bases, V lost 8 bases, and 5 bases had no gene match. Germline CDR1 SEHNR, CDR2 FQNEAQ (reference sequence). This CDR3 contains 13 residues. The DNA for the CDR3 is TGTGCCAGCGGTGACAGGGGGAACTACGAGCAGTACTTC. Residues: CASGDRGNYEQYF. The complete variable domain, with remaining parts taken from reference TRBV7-9 and TRBJ2-7, reads DTGVSQNPRHKITKRGQNVTFRCDPISEHNRLYWYRQTLGQGPEFLTYFQNEAQLEKSRLLSDRFSAERPKGSFSTLEIQRTEQGDSAMYLCASGDRGNYEQYFGPGTRLTVT.

The CDR3 here is CASSPSRGGGYTF. The CDR3 DNA is TGTGCCAGTAGTCCATCCAGGGGTGGCGGCTACACCTTC. The chain employs TRBV19 and TRBJ1-2, with a possible D match to TRBD1 (6 bases). The CDR3 totals 13 residues. CDR1 and CDR2 (germline): LNHDA, SQIVND (reference sequence). The germline V and J ends were trimmed by 5 bases and 8 bases, with 15 bases remaining between them.

This rearrangement joins TRBV9 to TRBJ2-1, with TRBD2 matching 14 bases. Germline V CDR1 and CDR2: SGDLS, YYNGEE. The CDR3 extends over 16 amino acids. V lost 4 bases to trimming and J lost 14 bases; unmatched junction nucleotides: 14. The DNA for the CDR3 is TGTGCCAGCAGCAAAGCTCCGGGACTAGCGGGGGAGATTGAGTTCTTC. Protein product: CASSKAPGLAGEIEFF.

The CDR3 sequence is CASSLGQGLTHTIYF. Here the CDR3 DNA reads TGCGCCAGCAGCTTGGGCCAGGGACTTACCCACACCATATATTTT. This sequence joins TRBV5-1 and TRBJ1-3, with D perhaps TRBD1 (5 bases). V lost 0 bases, J lost 8 bases, and 15 bases lay in between. Germline V gene data show CDR1 as SGHRS and CDR2 as YFSETQ. The CDR3 is 15 residues long.

The chain uses TRBV7-2 and TRBJ2-4; 8 positions agree with TRBD2. The ends lost 3 bases at V and 8 bases at J; junction bases unmatched: 6. The CDR3 is 14 amino acids. Germline loops: CDR1 SGHTA, CDR2 FQGNSA. The CDR3, as DNA: TGTGCCAGCAGCTTTGAGCGGGGGAGGGACATTCAGTACTTC. This codes for CASSFERGRDIQYF.

V gene TRBV7-2 combines with J gene TRBJ2-1; tentatively, D is TRBD1 (5 bases). This CDR3 has 14 residues. The germline V gene has CDR1 SGHTA and CDR2 FQGNSA. V was cut by 1 base and J by 9 bases, with 13 bases left in between. The CDR3 loop is CASSLDQGAREQFF. The CDR3 nucleotides read TGTGCCAGCAGCTTAGATCAAGGGGCGCGTGAGCAGTTCTTC.